This T cell receptor (beta chain) stems from a study of blood T cell repertoires in COVID-19. Study overall: COVID-19 samples, acute and convalescent, were from the United States, Italy and Spain.

With 2 bases clipped from V and 2 bases from J, the junction kept 3 bases outside the gene matches. The CDR3 totals 14 residues. Germline CDR1 is SNHLY and CDR2 is FYNNEI. Notes on this clone: Other DNA sequences in the same sample also yield this CDR3.

Produced via immunoSEQ multiplex PCR; TCRdb's table is partial and in-frame only. Altogether 150,000 or so clones are present, approximately 84% being singletons, with the ten largest covering around 14%. The sample comprised peripheral blood. V and J are TRBV2 and TRBJ2-7; TRBD1 matches at 7 bases. The TCR originated in a man between 18 and 35 years old with active or convalescent COVID-19. CDR3 loop: CASSERQGPYEQYF. The DNA of the CDR3 is TGTGCCAGCAGTGAACGACAGGGACCCTACGAGCAGTACTTC.